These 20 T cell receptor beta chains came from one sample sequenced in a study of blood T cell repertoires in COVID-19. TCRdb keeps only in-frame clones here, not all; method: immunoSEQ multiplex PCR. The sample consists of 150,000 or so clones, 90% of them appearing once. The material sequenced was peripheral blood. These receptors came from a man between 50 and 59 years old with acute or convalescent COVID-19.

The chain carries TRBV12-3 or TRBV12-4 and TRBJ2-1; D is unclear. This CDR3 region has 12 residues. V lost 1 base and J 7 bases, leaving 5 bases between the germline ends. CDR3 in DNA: TGTGCCAGCAGTTTAGTCAAAAATGAGCAGTTCTTC. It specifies CASSLVKNEQFF.

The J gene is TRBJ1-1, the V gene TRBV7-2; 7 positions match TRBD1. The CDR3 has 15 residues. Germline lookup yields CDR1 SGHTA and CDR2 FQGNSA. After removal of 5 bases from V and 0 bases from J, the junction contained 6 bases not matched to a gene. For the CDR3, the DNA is TGTGCCAGCAGCCACCAGGGGGGTTTGAACACTGAAGCTTTCTTT. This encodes CASSHQGGLNTEAFF. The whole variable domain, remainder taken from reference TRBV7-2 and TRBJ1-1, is GAGVSQSPSNKVTEKGKDVELRCDPISGHTALYWYRQSLGQGLEFLIYFQGNSAPDKSGLPSDRFSAERTGGSVSTLTIQRTQQEDSAVYLCASSHQGGLNTEAFFGQGTRLTVV.

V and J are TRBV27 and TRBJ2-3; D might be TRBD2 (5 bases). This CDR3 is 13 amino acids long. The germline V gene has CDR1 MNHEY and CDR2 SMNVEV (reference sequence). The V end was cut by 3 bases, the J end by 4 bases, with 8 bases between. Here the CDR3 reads CASSFAGADTQYF. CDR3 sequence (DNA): TGTGCCAGCAGTTTCGCCGGGGCAGATACGCAGTATTTT.

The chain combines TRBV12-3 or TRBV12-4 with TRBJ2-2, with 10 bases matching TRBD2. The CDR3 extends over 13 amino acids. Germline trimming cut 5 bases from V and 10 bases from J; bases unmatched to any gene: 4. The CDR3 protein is CASSPGTSEELFF. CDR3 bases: TGTGCCAGCAGTCCGGGGACTAGCGAGGAGCTGTTTTTT.

The CDR3 DNA reads as TGCGCCAGCAGCGCCGGGACAGGGGGTCTGGAGACCCAGTACTTC. Amino acid sequence: CASSAGTGGLETQYF. The chain recombines TRBV5-1 with TRBJ2-5; TRBD1 agrees at 11 bases. CDR3 length: 15 residues. V shed 4 bases and J 5 bases; nucleotides not matched to a gene: 7. Germline CDR1 is SGHRS and CDR2 is YFSETQ.

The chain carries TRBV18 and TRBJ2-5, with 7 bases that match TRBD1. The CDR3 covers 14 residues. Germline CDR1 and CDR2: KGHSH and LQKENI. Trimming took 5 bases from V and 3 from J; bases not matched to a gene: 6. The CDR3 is CASSGTDFKETQYF. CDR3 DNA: TGTGCCAGCTCAGGGACAGATTTTAAAGAGACCCAGTACTTC.

The CDR3 sequence is CASSDIPSGPQHF. DNA for the CDR3: TGTGCCAGCAGTGACATTCCCTCGGGGCCCCAGCATTTT. This sequence joins TRBV6-4 and TRBJ1-5; D is unclear. V lost 2 bases and J lost 9, with 11 bases in between. The CDR3 is 13 amino acids. Germline V gene lookup returns CDR1 MRHNA and CDR2 SNTAGT.

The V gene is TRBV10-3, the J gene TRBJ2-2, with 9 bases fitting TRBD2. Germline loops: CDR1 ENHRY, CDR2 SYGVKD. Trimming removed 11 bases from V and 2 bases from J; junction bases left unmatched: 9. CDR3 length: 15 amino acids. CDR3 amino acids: CAVRPSGTNTGELFF. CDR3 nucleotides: TGTGCCGTTCGGCCTAGCGGGACTAACACCGGGGAGCTGTTTTTT.

Here the CDR3 DNA reads TGCGCCAGCAGCTTGGGCCCGGGACAGGGCTCTGGAAACACCATATATTTT. Amino acids: CASSLGPGQGSGNTIYF. The chain carries TRBV5-1 and TRBJ1-3, with TRBD1 matching over 9 bases. The CDR3 spans 17 residues. Germline loops: CDR1 SGHRS, CDR2 YFSETQ. V was pared by 0 bases and J by 0 bases, with 4 bases of the junction left unmatched.

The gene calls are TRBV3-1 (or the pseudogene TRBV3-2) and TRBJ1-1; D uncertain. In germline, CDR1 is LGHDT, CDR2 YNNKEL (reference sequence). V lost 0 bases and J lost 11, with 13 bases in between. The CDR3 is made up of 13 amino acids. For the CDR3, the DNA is TGTGCCAGCAGCCAAGATCCCACCCGAGGGGCTTTCTTT. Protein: CASSQDPTRGAFF.

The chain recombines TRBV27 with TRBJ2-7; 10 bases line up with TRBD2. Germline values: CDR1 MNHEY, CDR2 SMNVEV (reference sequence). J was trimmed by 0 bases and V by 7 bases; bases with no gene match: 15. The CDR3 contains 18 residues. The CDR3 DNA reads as TGTGCCAGCACCGCACGGAGGACTAGCGGTGCGAGCTCCTACGAGCAGTACTTC. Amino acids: CASTARRTSGASSYEQYF.

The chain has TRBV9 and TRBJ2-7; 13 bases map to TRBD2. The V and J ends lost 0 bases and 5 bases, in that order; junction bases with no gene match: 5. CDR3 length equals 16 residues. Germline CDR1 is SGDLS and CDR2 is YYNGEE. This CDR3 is CASSVGAGTSGNEQYF. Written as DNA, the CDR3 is TGTGCCAGCAGCGTAGGGGCCGGGACTAGCGGGAACGAGCAGTACTTC.

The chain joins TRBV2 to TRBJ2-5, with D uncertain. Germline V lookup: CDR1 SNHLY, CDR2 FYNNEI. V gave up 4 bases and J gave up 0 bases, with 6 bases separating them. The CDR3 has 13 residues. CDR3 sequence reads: CASSVYNQETQYF. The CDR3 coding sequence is TGTGCCAGCAGTGTCTATAACCAAGAGACCCAGTACTTC.

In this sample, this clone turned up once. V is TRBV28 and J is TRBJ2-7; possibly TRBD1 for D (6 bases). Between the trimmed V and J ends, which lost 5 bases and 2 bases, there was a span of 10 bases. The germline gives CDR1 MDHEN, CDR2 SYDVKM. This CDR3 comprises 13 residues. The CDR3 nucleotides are TGTGCCAGCAGTACGGGACAAACCTACGAGCAGTACGTC. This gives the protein CASSTGQTYEQYV.

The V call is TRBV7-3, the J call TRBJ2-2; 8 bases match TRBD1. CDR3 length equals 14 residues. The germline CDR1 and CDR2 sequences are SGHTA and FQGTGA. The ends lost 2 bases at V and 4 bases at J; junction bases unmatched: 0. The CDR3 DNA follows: TGTGCCAGCAGCTTAGACAGGGGCACCGGGGAGCTGTTTTTT. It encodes CASSLDRGTGELFF.

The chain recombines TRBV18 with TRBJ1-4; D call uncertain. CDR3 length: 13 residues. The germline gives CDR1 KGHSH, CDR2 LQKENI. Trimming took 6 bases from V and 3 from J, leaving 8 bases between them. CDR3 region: CASSEVANEKLFF. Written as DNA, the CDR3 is TGTGCCAGCTCCGAGGTAGCTAATGAAAAACTGTTTTTT.

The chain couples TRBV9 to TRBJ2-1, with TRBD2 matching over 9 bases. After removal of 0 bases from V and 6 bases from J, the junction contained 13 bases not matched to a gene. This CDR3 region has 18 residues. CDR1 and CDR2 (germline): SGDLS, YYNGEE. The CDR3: CASSVAPFHGGGANEQFF. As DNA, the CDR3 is TGTGCCAGCAGCGTAGCCCCTTTTCACGGCGGGGGGGCCAATGAGCAGTTCTTC.

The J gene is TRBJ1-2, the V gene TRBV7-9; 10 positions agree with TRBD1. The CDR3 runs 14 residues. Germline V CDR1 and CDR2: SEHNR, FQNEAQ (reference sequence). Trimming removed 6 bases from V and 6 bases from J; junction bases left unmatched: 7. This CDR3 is CASRERQGADGYTF. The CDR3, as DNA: TGTGCCAGCAGGGAAAGACAGGGGGCTGATGGCTACACCTTC.

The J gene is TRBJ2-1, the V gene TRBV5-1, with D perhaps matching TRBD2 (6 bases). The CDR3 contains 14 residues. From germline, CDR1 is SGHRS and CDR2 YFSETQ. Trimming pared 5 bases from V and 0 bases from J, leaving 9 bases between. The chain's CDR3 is CASSLGGSYNEQFF. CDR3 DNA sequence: TGCGCCAGCAGTCTGGGGGGCTCCTACAATGAGCAGTTCTTC.

This CDR3 reads CAWSYIKRGGLSSPLHF. CDR3 DNA: TGTGCCTGGAGTTACATTAAACGGGGGGGGCTAAGTTCACCCCTCCACTTT. The rearrangement joins TRBV30 to TRBJ1-6; weak D call: TRBD1 (6 bases). The CDR3 runs to 17 residues. Trimming shortened V by 2 bases and J by 9 bases, and 23 bases separated the two germline ends. CDR1 and CDR2 (germline): GTSNPN, SVGIG (reference sequence). Supplemented by reference TRBV30 and TRBJ1-6, the full variable domain reads SQTIHQWPATLVQPVGSPLSLECTVEGTSNPNLYWYRQAAGRGLQLLFYSVGIGQISSEVPQNLSASRPQDRQFILSSKKLLLSDSGFYLCAWSYIKRGGLSSPLHFGNGTRLTVT.